This T cell receptor (beta chain) derives from a study of spatial heterogeneity in lung cancer. Study at large: Beta-chain sequences consistently outnumbered alpha-chain sequences in detection.

By frequency in the sample, this clonotype is medium-sized. What it binds is not known. A unique molecular identifier was attached to every TCR cDNA molecule. TCRdb recomputed calls from the 5' RACE reads with MiXCR, one row per CDR3 protein. The data contain roughly 1,700 distinct CDR3 sequences, around 20% of them singletons. The time point: sample taken at primary tumor resection. Material for sequencing was whole RNA from tumor, nontumor lung or frozen PBMC, left unsorted. Study-wide results and caveats: Expanded alpha and beta TCR counts within tumors tracked tumor mutation counts.

This TCR came from a male donor with early-stage non-small cell lung cancer. The material sequenced was lung tumor tissue, taken at surgery.

CDR3 in amino acids: CASSQEGQPTDTQYF. For the CDR3, the DNA is TGTGCCAGCAGCCAAGAAGGACAGCCCACAGATACGCAGTATTTT. V gene TRBV4-2 combines with J gene TRBJ2-3; D is possibly TRBD1 (6 bases). Germline CDR1 LGHNA, CDR2 YNFKEQ. The ends were cut back, 0 bases at V and 2 bases at J, with 9 bases in the middle. The CDR3 runs to 15 residues.